This T cell receptor beta chain originates from a study of T cell changes during pregnancy in multiple sclerosis. The germline V gene encodes CDR1 MDHEN and CDR2 SYDVKM. J gave up 7 bases and V 5 bases, and 4 bases lay outside the gene matches. The length of the CDR3 is 12 residues. TCRdb's copy holds only in-frame clones and misses some; the assay was immunoSEQ multiplex PCR. The sample includes tens of thousands of clones, 93% seen only once; the top ten take about 4%. This chain links TRBV28 with TRBJ1-1; TRBD1 matches 7 bases. This clonotype was obtained from a female donor with multiple sclerosis, enrolled in a pregnancy study. The sample here was CD8+ T cells from peripheral blood mononuclear cells, taken in the second trimester of pregnancy. CDR3 nucleotide sequence: TGTGCCAGCAGTCAGGGGGACAGTGAAGCTTTCTTT. It codes for CASSQGDSEAFF. Full variable domain (remainder filled in from reference TRBV28 and TRBJ1-1): DVKVTQSSRYLVKRTGEKVFLECVQDMDHENMFWYRQDPGLGLRLIYFSYDVKMKEKGDIPEGYSVSREKKERFSLILESASTNQTSMYLCASSQGDSEAFFGQGTRLTVV.